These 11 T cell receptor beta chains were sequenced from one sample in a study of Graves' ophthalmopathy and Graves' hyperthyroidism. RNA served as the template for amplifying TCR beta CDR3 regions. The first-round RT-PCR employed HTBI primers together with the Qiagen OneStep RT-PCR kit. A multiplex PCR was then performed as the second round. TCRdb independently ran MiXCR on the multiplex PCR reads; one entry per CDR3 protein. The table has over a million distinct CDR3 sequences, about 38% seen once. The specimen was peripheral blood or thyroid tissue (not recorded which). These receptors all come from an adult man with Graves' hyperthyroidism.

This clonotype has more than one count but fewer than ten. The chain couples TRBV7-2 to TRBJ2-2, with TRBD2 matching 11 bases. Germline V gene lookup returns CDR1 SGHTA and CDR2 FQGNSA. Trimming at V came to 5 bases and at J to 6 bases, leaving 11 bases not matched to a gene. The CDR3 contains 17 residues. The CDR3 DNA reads TGTGCCAGCAGCGCGAAACTAGCGGGAGTTTTCTCCGGGGAGCTGTTTTTT. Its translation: CASSAKLAGVFSGELFF.

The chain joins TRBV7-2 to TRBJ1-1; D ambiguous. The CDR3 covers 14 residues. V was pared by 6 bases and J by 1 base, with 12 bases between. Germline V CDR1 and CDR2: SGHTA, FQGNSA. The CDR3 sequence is CTSRDGTRNTEAFF. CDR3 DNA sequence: TGTACCAGCAGAGATGGCACCCGGAACACTGAAGCTTTCTTT. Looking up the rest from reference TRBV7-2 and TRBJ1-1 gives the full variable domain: GAGVSQSPSNKVTEKGKDVELRCDPISGHTALYWYRQSLGQGLEFLIYFQGNSAPDKSGLPSDRFSAERTGGSVSTLTIQRTQQEDSAVYLCTSRDGTRNTEAFFGQGTRLTVV.

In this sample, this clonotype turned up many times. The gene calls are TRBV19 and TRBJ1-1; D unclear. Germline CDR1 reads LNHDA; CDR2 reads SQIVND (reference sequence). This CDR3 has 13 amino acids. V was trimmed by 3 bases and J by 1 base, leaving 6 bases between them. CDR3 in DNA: TGTGCCAGTAGTATTAAGAAGAACACTGAAGCTTTCTTT. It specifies CASSIKKNTEAFF.

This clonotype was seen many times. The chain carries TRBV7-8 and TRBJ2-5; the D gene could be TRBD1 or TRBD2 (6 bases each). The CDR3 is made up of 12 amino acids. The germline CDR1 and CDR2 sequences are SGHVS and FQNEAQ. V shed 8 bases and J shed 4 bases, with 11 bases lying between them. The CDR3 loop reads CASGGPGETQYF. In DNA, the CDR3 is TGTGCCAGCGGGGGGCCGGGAGAGACCCAGTACTTC. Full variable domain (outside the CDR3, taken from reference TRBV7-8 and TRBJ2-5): GAGVSQSPRYKVAKRGQDVALRCDPISGHVSLFWYQQALGQGPEFLTYFQNEAQLDKSGLPSDRFFAERPEGSVSTLKIQRTQQEDSAVYLCASGGPGETQYFGPGTRLLVL.

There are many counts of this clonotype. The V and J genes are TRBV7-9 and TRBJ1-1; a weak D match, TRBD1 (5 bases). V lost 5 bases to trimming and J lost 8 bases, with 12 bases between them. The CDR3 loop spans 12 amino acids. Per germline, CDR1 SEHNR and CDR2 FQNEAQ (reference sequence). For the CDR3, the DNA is TGTGCCAGCAGCGGCCGGGACGTCGAAGCTTTCTTT. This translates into CASSGRDVEAFF.

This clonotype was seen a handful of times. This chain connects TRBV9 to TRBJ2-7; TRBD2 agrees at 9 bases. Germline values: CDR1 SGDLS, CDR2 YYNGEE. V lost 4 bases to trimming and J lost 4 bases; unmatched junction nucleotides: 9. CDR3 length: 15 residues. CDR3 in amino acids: CASSHNSGSLYEQYF. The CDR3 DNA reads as TGTGCCAGCAGCCACAATAGCGGGAGCCTATACGAGCAGTACTTC.

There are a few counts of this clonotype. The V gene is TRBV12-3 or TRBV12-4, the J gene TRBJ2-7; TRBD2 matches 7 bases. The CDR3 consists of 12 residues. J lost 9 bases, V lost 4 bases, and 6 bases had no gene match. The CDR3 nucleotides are TGTGCCAGCAGTTGGGGGACTAAGTTGCAGTACTTC. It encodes CASSWGTKLQYF.

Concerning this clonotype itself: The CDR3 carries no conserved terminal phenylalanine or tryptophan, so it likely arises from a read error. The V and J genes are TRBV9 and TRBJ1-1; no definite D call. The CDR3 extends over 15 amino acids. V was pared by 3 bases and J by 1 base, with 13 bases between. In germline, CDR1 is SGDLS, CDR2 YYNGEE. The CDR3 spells CASSGGPGPNTEAFL. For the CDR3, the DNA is TGTGCCAGCAGCGGAGGCCCGGGCCCGAACACTGAAGCTTTCCTT.

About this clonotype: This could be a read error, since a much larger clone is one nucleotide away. Here the CDR3 reads CASSYQRDYEQYF. CDR3 bases: TGTGCCAGCAGTTACCAGCGGGACTACGAGCAGTACTTC. The rearrangement links TRBV9 to TRBJ2-7; 7 bases agree with TRBD2. Germline trimming cut 5 bases from V and 3 bases from J; bases unmatched to any gene: 5. This CDR3 has 13 residues. The V gene's germline CDR1 is SGDLS and CDR2 YYNGEE.

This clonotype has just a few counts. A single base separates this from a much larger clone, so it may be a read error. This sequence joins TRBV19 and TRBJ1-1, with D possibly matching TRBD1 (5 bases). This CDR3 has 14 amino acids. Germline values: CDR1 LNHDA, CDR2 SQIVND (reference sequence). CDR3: CASSIVGTNTEASF. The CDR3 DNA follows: TGTGCCAGTAGTATAGTAGGGACGAACACTGAAGCTTCCTTT.

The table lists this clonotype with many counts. The CDR3 here is CASSPRDMAETQYF. CDR3 nucleotides: TGTGCCAGCAGCCCACGGGACATGGCGGAGACCCAGTACTTC. The chain links TRBV7-9 to TRBJ2-5; maybe TRBD1 (6 bases). Germline values: CDR1 SEHNR, CDR2 FQNEAQ (reference sequence). This CDR3 is 14 amino acids long. V was shortened by 5 bases and J by 5 bases, with 15 bases between the two germline ends.